Below are 32 T cell receptor beta chains sequenced from a single sample in a study of somatic mutations in cytotoxic T cells in rheumatoid arthritis. Assay: immunoSEQ multiplex PCR; the TCRdb copy retains only in-frame clones and omits some. There are 8,000 to 9,500 clones in the sample; less than 80% occur only once, and approximately 35% lies in the top ten. The sequencing sample was made of CD8+ T cells sorted from blood. The source is a woman between 50 and 59 years old in good health.

J is TRBJ1-2 and V is TRBV7-8; TRBD1 matches at 11 bases. CDR1 and CDR2 from the germline V gene are SGHVS and FQNEAQ. The CDR3 is 16 amino acids. The V and J ends lost 3 bases and 3 bases, in that order; junction bases with no gene match: 6. The CDR3 loop is CASSFWTGGADYGYTF. The CDR3, as DNA: TGTGCCAGCAGCTTCTGGACAGGGGGCGCCGACTATGGCTACACCTTC.

The chain is built from TRBV4-1 and TRBJ2-5; 9 positions agree with TRBD2. CDR1 and CDR2 from the germline V gene are MGHRA and YSYEKL. This CDR3 has 15 amino acids. V lost 4 bases and J lost 2; bases outside the gene matches: 5. CDR3 loop: CASSLLAGEQETQYF. CDR3 DNA: TGCGCCAGCAGCCTATTAGCGGGGGAACAAGAGACCCAGTACTTC.

This clone was counted between two and nine times. The chain has TRBV7-9 and TRBJ1-2, with TRBD1 identical over 8 bases. The J segment lost 6 bases and the V segment lost 1 base, leaving 1 base of the junction unmatched. CDR1 SEHNR and CDR2 FQNEAQ come from the germline V gene (reference sequence). This CDR3 contains 13 residues. The CDR3 region is CASSLGTGNGYTF. DNA for the CDR3: TGTGCCAGCAGCTTAGGGACAGGGAATGGCTACACCTTC.

This sequence joins TRBV5-1 and TRBJ2-5, with D possibly TRBD2 on 7 matching bases. The CDR3 runs 15 residues. Germline loops: CDR1 SGHRS, CDR2 YFSETQ. Trimming left V 3 bases short and J 1 base short, with 13 bases between. The CDR3 loop reads CASSSGGLVQETQYF. CDR3 DNA sequence: TGCGCCAGCAGCTCGGGGGGCCTCGTCCAAGAGACCCAGTACTTC.

The genes are TRBV14 and TRBJ1-1, with 9 bases matching TRBD1. CDR1 SGHDN and CDR2 FVKESK come from the germline V gene. CDR3 size: 16 residues. The J segment lost 3 bases and the V segment lost 5 bases, leaving 10 bases of the junction unmatched. CDR3 DNA sequence: TGTGCCAGCAGCTACCGTCCGGGACAGGGCGACACTGAAGCTTTCTTT. It is translated as CASSYRPGQGDTEAFF.

This clone was observed once. The chain joins TRBV5-4 to TRBJ2-7; a weak D match, TRBD1 (6 bases). Germline-derived CDR1 and CDR2 are SGHNT and YYREEE (reference sequence). Trimming took 0 bases from V and 5 from J, leaving 15 bases between them. This CDR3 is 15 amino acids long. The CDR3 protein is CASSLGGGALHEQYF. For the CDR3, the DNA is TGTGCCAGCAGCTTGGGTGGGGGCGCGCTCCACGAGCAGTACTTC.

V and J are TRBV11-1 and TRBJ1-5; 8 positions agree with TRBD1. Trimming took 4 bases from V and 2 from J; bases not matched to a gene: 4. CDR1 and CDR2 (germline): SGHAT, FQDESV (reference sequence). The CDR3 is 15 amino acids. Written as DNA, the CDR3 is TGTGCCAGCAGCTCGACAGGGGCGGGCAATCAGCCCCAGCATTTT. It encodes CASSSTGAGNQPQHF.

CDR3 DNA: TGTGCCAGCAGCTTATATAGCGGGGGGCACTACGAGCAGTACTTC. Encoded protein: CASSLYSGGHYEQYF. This chain connects TRBV7-9 to TRBJ2-7, with TRBD2 matching over 10 bases. CDR3 size: 15 residues. Losses at the gene ends were 2 bases for V and 3 bases for J; bases not matched to a gene: 4. Germline V gene lookup returns CDR1 SEHNR and CDR2 FQNEAQ (reference sequence). Variable domain in full (rest from reference TRBV7-9 and TRBJ2-7): DTGVSQNPRHKITKRGQNVTFRCDPISEHNRLYWYRQTLGQGPEFLTYFQNEAQLEKSRLLSDRFSAERPKGSFSTLEIQRTEQGDSAMYLCASSLYSGGHYEQYFGPGTRLTVT.

The gene calls are TRBV11-2 and TRBJ1-4; 9 bases map to TRBD1. Per germline, CDR1 SGHAT and CDR2 FQNNGV. CDR3 length: 17 amino acids. J gave up 6 bases and V 3 bases, and 11 bases lay outside the gene matches. In DNA form, the CDR3 reads TGTGCCAGCAGCTTCACCGCAACCGGGACAGGGCATGAAAAACTGTTTTTT. Encoded protein: CASSFTATGTGHEKLFF.

The chain combines TRBV27 with TRBJ2-3, with 8 bases identical to TRBD2. CDR1 and CDR2 from the germline V gene are MNHEY and SMNVEV (reference sequence). This CDR3 has 14 residues. After removal of 5 bases from V and 8 bases from J, the junction contained 9 bases not matched to a gene. This CDR3 reads CASSSGGMMITQYF. In DNA, the CDR3 is TGTGCCAGCAGTAGCGGGGGTATGATGATTACGCAGTATTTT.

V is TRBV25-1 and J is TRBJ2-7; TRBD2 might be the D (6 bases). The CDR3 spans 12 residues. Trimming removed 1 base from V and 7 bases from J, with 8 bases in between. Germline CDR1 MGHDK, CDR2 SYGVNS. CDR3 nucleotides: TGTGCCAGCAGTGAATTTGCGGGGGAGCAGTACTTC. Amino acids: CASSEFAGEQYF.

The chain employs TRBV7-9 and TRBJ1-2; D uncertain. CDR3 length: 16 residues. The ends were cut back, 5 bases at V and 6 bases at J, with 22 bases in the middle. CDR1 and CDR2 from the germline V gene are SEHNR and FQNEAQ (reference sequence). CDR3 nucleotides: TGTGCCAGCAGCCCCCTTCTCGCCCTATTGCTCGATGGCTACACCTTC. Its protein is CASSPLLALLLDGYTF. Full variable domain (remainder filled in from reference TRBV7-9 and TRBJ1-2): DTGVSQNPRHKITKRGQNVTFRCDPISEHNRLYWYRQTLGQGPEFLTYFQNEAQLEKSRLLSDRFSAERPKGSFSTLEIQRTEQGDSAMYLCASSPLLALLLDGYTFGSGTRLTVV.

The rearrangement joins TRBV11-3 to TRBJ2-7; D might be TRBD2 (7 bases). This CDR3 is 15 amino acids long. The germline V and J ends were trimmed by 7 bases and 3 bases, with 19 bases remaining between them. Germline V CDR1 and CDR2: SGHNT, YENEEA. CDR3 DNA: TGTGCCAGCACCATATCGCGGGGGCCCCGCTACGAGCAGTACTTC. This translates into CASTISRGPRYEQYF.

The V call is TRBV29-1, the J call TRBJ1-1, with 9 nucleotides matching TRBD1. Germline lookup yields CDR1 SQVTM and CDR2 ANQGSEA. The CDR3 consists of 12 residues. V was clipped by 2 bases and J by 8 bases; unmatched bases: 3. The CDR3 DNA reads TGCAGCGTTGAATTGGGGACAGGGGAAGCTTTCTTT. Protein sequence: CSVELGTGEAFF.

This clone was counted a few times. The genes are TRBV7-9 and TRBJ2-7, with 7 bases matching TRBD1. Germline values: CDR1 SEHNR, CDR2 FQNEAQ (reference sequence). CDR3 length equals 14 residues. The V and J ends lost 5 bases and 4 bases, in that order; junction bases with no gene match: 8. The CDR3 spells CASSPRQGGYEQYF. The DNA of the CDR3 is TGTGCCAGCAGCCCCAGACAGGGCGGTTACGAGCAGTACTTC.

V is TRBV7-2 and J is TRBJ2-1; 8 positions match TRBD2. The CDR3 contains 16 residues. J lost 2 bases, V lost 0 bases, and 3 bases had no gene match. Per the germline V gene, CDR1 is SGHTA and CDR2 is FQGNSA. CDR3 protein: CASSLAQGLAYNEQFF. The CDR3, as DNA: TGTGCCAGCAGCTTAGCGCAGGGACTAGCCTACAATGAGCAGTTCTTC.

This chain joins TRBV13 and TRBJ2-3; D might be TRBD2 (6 bases). The CDR3 runs to 14 residues. The germline CDR1 and CDR2 sequences are PRHDT and FYEKMQ (reference sequence). V was pared by 5 bases and J by 3 bases, with 12 bases between. The CDR3 reads CASSLTLATDTQYF. Here the CDR3 DNA reads TGTGCCAGCAGCCTTACACTAGCAACAGATACGCAGTATTTT.

The V and J genes are TRBV11-3 and TRBJ1-1; D gene unclear. CDR1 and CDR2 from the germline V gene are SGHNT and YENEEA. Between the trimmed V and J ends, which lost 3 bases and 6 bases, there was a span of 11 bases. There are 13 residues in the CDR3. CDR3 DNA: TGTGCCAGCAGCTTCGGGGTAAGGTCTGAAGCTTTCTTT. This encodes CASSFGVRSEAFF.

The chain links TRBV5-1 to TRBJ2-7, with D uncertain. The V gene lost 4 bases and the J gene lost 2 bases, with 16 bases spanning the gap. CDR3 length: 15 amino acids. Germline V gene data show CDR1 as SGHRS and CDR2 as YFSETQ. CDR3 coding DNA: TGCGCCAGCAGCCCCCTGGGCCCTGTTCCCTACGAGCAGTACTTC. Protein sequence: CASSPLGPVPYEQYF.

The J gene is TRBJ2-7, the V gene TRBV27; a possible D gene is TRBD2 (5 bases). Germline V gene lookup returns CDR1 MNHEY and CDR2 SMNVEV (reference sequence). Trimming removed 3 bases at V and 2 bases at J, with 11 bases between. The CDR3 has 14 amino acids. CDR3 coding DNA: TGTGCCAGCAGTTTGGACGGAGGCCCCTACGAGCAGTACTTC. This sequence encodes CASSLDGGPYEQYF.

This rearrangement joins TRBV27 to TRBJ2-7; 9 nucleotides agree with TRBD2. The CDR3 has 14 amino acids. J was trimmed by 6 bases and V by 3 bases; bases with no gene match: 6. Germline V gene data show CDR1 as MNHEY and CDR2 as SMNVEV (reference sequence). CDR3 bases: TGTGCCAGCAGTTTTGCGGGGGGGTATCGCGAGCAGTACTTC. Translated, it gives CASSFAGGYREQYF.

The chain employs TRBV2 and TRBJ2-7; TRBD1 agrees at 10 bases. The ends lost 7 bases at V and 5 bases at J; junction bases unmatched: 2. The CDR3 sequence is 12 residues long. The germline V gene encodes CDR1 SNHLY and CDR2 FYNNEI. CDR3 coding DNA: TGTGCCAGCACGACAGGGGGCAACGAGCAGTACTTC. Its translation: CASTTGGNEQYF.

CDR3 sequence reads: CAISTETRTNTGELFF. DNA of the CDR3: TGTGCCATCAGTACAGAGACACGGACGAACACCGGGGAGCTGTTTTTT. The chain carries TRBV10-3 and TRBJ2-2; D is unclear. Germline loops: CDR1 ENHRY, CDR2 SYGVKD. V was trimmed by 5 bases and J by 0 bases, leaving 13 bases between them. CDR3 length equals 16 residues.

This chain uses TRBV4-3 with TRBJ1-4, with 9 bases fitting TRBD1. This CDR3 has 15 residues. Germline V gene data show CDR1 as LGHNA and CDR2 as YSLEER. J was trimmed by 7 bases and V by 3 bases; bases with no gene match: 6. In DNA, the CDR3 is TGCGCCAGCAGCCAGCAGACAGGGGGTGCTGAAAAACTGTTTTTT. It codes for CASSQQTGGAEKLFF.

The V gene is TRBV13, the J gene TRBJ2-1; 9 bases are shared with TRBD1. CDR1 and CDR2 from the germline V gene are PRHDT and FYEKMQ (reference sequence). The CDR3 is made up of 15 amino acids. The J segment lost 7 bases and the V segment lost 4 bases, leaving 8 bases of the junction unmatched. This CDR3 reads CASSSNRGRWNEQFF. The CDR3 region has the DNA TGTGCCAGCAGCTCCAACAGGGGGCGCTGGAATGAGCAGTTCTTC.

J is TRBJ2-7 and V is TRBV28; D is perhaps TRBD1 (6 bases). Trimming cost V 4 bases and J 1 base, with 17 bases left between them. From germline, CDR1 is MDHEN and CDR2 SYDVKM. There are 16 residues in the CDR3. The CDR3 here is CASSSLDKQGSYEQYF. The CDR3, as DNA: TGTGCCAGCAGTTCCCTCGACAAACAGGGTTCCTACGAGCAGTACTTC.

The chain uses TRBV2 and TRBJ2-5, with TRBD2 matching 7 bases. The CDR3 covers 14 residues. Germline values: CDR1 SNHLY, CDR2 FYNNEI. V lost 8 bases and J lost 1; bases outside the gene matches: 7. The CDR3 loop reads CASGEGLSQETQYF. The CDR3 DNA reads as TGTGCCAGCGGGGAGGGACTATCCCAAGAGACCCAGTACTTC.

The chain employs TRBV6-4 and TRBJ2-2; TRBD1 matches at 8 bases. The V gene end was trimmed by 8 bases and the J gene end by 5 bases; junction bases not matched to a gene: 7. Germline assignment: CDR1 MRHNA and CDR2 SNTAGT. The CDR3 loop spans 14 amino acids. The CDR3 DNA follows: TGTGCCAGCGCCGGACAGGGTGATACCGGGGAGCTGTTTTTT. Its translation is CASAGQGDTGELFF.

This chain connects TRBV5-4 to TRBJ2-5, with TRBD2 matching over 7 bases. From germline, CDR1 is SGHNT and CDR2 YYREEE (reference sequence). The CDR3 sequence is 16 residues long. The ends lost 4 bases at V and 2 bases at J; junction bases unmatched: 11. The CDR3 loop reads CASSPLIGLEQETQYF. CDR3 coding DNA: TGTGCCAGCAGCCCTTTGATTGGACTAGAACAAGAGACCCAGTACTTC.

This chain joins TRBV6-6 and TRBJ1-2; D remains unclear. CDR3 length: 13 residues. Germline CDR1 MNHNY, CDR2 SVGAGI (reference sequence). Trimming left V 2 bases short and J 5 bases short, with 9 bases between. For the CDR3, the DNA is TGTGCCAGCAGTTACACGGGAGATTATGGCTACACCTTC. This encodes CASSYTGDYGYTF.

This chain joins TRBV4-3 and TRBJ2-1, with TRBD1 matching over 7 bases. CDR1 and CDR2 (germline): LGHNA, YSLEER. This CDR3 comprises 15 residues. With 2 bases clipped from V and 3 bases from J, the junction kept 4 bases outside the gene matches. The CDR3: CASSQLRDSYNEQFF. CDR3 coding DNA: TGCGCCAGCAGCCAACTCCGGGACAGCTACAATGAGCAGTTCTTC.

This clone was seen once. The chain employs TRBV6-1 and TRBJ2-2, with D perhaps matching TRBD1 (6 bases). Germline V gene data show CDR1 as MNHNS and CDR2 as SASEGT. The length of the CDR3 is 13 residues. V was trimmed by 6 bases and J by 6 bases, leaving 11 bases between them. Written as DNA, the CDR3 is TGTGCCAGCAGGCTAGGGGGTGCCGGGGAGCTGTTTTTT. The encoded protein is CASRLGGAGELFF.